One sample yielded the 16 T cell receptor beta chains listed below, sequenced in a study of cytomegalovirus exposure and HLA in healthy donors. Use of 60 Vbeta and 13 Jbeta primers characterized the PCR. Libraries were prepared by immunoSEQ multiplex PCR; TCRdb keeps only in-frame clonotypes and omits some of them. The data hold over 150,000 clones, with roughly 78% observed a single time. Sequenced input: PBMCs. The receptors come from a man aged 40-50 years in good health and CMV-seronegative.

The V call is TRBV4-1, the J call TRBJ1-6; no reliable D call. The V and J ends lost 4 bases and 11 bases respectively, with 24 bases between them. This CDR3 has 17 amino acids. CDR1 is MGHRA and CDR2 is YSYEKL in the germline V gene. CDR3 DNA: TGCGCCAGCAGCCCCGGGTCGGTGAGGGTAAAAGGGACACCCCTCCACTTT. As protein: CASSPGSVRVKGTPLHF.

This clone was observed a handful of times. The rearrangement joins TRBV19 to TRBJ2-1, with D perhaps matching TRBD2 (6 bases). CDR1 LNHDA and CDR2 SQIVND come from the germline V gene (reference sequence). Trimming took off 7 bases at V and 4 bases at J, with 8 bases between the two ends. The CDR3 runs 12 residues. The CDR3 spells CASMGGYNEQFF. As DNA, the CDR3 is TGTGCCAGTATGGGGGGTTACAATGAGCAGTTCTTC.

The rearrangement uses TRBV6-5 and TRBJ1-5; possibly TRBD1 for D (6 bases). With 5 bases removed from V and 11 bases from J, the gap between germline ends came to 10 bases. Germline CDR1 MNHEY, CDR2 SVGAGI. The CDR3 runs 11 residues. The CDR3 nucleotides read TGTGCCAGCAGTCAGGGGTTGTCCCAGCATTTT. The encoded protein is CASSQGLSQHF.

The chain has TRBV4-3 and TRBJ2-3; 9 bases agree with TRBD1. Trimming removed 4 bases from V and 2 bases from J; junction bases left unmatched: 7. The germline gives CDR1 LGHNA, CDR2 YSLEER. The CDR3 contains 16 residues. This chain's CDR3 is CASSRTGTGNTDTQYF. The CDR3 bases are TGCGCCAGCAGCCGGACCGGGACAGGGAACACAGATACGCAGTATTTT.

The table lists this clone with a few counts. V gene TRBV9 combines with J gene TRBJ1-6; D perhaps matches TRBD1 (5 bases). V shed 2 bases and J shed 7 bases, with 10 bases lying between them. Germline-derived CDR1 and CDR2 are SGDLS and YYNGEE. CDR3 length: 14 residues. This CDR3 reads CASSVLTGNSPLHF. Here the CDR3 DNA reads TGTGCCAGCAGCGTTCTTACAGGAAATTCACCCCTCCACTTT.

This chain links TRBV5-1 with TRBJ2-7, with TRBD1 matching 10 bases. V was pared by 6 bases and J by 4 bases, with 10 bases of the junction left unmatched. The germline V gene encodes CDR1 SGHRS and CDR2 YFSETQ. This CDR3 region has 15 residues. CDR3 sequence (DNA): TGCGCCAGCAATGGTGGGACAGGGGTCCAATACGAGCAGTACTTC. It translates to CASNGGTGVQYEQYF.

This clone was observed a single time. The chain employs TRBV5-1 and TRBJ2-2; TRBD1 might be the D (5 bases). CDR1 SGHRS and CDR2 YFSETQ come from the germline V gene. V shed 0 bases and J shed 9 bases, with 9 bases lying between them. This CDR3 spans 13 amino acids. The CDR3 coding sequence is TGCGCCAGCAGCTTGGGTAGGGGCCGGGAGCTGTTTTTT. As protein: CASSLGRGRELFF.

CDR3 nucleotide sequence: TGTGCCTGGAGTACCCGGACAGGGGGTCTGGGTGAGCAGTACTTC. Encoded protein: CAWSTRTGGLGEQYF. The chain joins TRBV30 to TRBJ2-7, with 10 positions matching TRBD1. Trimming took 2 bases from V and 7 from J; bases not matched to a gene: 11. The CDR3 is 15 amino acids. Germline assignment: CDR1 GTSNPN and CDR2 SVGIG (reference sequence).

The CDR3 spells CASRRDRGQETQYF. The CDR3, as DNA: TGCGCCAGCAGGCGGGACAGGGGCCAAGAGACCCAGTACTTC. V is TRBV5-1 and J is TRBJ2-5; 10 bases agree with TRBD1. Trimming at V came to 5 bases and at J to 1 base, leaving 2 bases not matched to a gene. CDR1 is SGHRS and CDR2 is YFSETQ in the germline V gene. This CDR3 contains 14 residues.

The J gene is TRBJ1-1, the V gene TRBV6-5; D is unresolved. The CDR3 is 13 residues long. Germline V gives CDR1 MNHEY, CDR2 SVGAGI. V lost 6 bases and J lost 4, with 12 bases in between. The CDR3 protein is CASRQDGSTEAFF. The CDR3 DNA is TGTGCCAGCAGGCAAGACGGGAGCACTGAAGCTTTCTTT.

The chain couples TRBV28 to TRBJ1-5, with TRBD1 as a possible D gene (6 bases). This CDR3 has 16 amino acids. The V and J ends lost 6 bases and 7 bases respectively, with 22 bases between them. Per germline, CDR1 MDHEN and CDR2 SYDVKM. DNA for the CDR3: TGTGCCAGCAGGGAGCCCGTAAGAGGGGGGGACCAGCCCCAGCATTTT. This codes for CASREPVRGGDQPQHF.

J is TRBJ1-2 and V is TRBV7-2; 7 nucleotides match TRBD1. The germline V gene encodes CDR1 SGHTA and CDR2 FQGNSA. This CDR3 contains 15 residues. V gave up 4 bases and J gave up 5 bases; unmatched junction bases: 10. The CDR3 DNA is TGTGCCAGCAGCTCTCGACAGGGTGGATTATATGGCTACACCTTC. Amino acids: CASSSRQGGLYGYTF.

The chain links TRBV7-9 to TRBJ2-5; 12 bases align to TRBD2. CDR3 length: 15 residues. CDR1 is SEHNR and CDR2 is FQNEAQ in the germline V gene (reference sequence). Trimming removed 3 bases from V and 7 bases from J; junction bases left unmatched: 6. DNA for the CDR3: TGTGCCAGCAGCTTTTCTAGCGGGAGGGACCGGACCCAGTACTTC. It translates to CASSFSSGRDRTQYF.

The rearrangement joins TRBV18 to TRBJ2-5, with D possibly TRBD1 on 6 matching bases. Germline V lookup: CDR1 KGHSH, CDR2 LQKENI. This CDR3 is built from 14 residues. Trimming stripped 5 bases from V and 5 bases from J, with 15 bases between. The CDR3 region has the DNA TGTGCCAGCTCAACAGGACAGAGAAGGGAGACCCAGTACTTC. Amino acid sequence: CASSTGQRRETQYF.

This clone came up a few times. As DNA, the CDR3 is TGTGCCAGCAGGGGGGCGGGACTAGCGGGAGATGAGCAGTTCTTC. Protein product: CASRGAGLAGDEQFF. The V and J genes are TRBV2 and TRBJ2-1, with TRBD2 identical over 14 bases. Losses at the gene ends were 6 bases for V and 8 bases for J; bases not matched to a gene: 6. The length of the CDR3 is 15 residues. Germline CDR1 is SNHLY and CDR2 is FYNNEI.

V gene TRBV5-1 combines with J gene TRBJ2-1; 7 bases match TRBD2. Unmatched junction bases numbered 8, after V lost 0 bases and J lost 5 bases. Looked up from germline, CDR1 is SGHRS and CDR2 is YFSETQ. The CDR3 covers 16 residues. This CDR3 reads CASSLDRLAENNEQFF. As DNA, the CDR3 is TGCGCCAGCAGCTTGGATCGGCTAGCGGAAAACAATGAGCAGTTCTTC. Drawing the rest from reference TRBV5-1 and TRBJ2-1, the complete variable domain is KAGVTQTPRYLIKTRGQQVTLSCSPISGHRSVSWYQQTPGQGLQFLFEYFSETQRNKGNFPGRFSGRQFSNSRSEMNVSTLELGDSALYLCASSLDRLAENNEQFFGPGTRLTVL.